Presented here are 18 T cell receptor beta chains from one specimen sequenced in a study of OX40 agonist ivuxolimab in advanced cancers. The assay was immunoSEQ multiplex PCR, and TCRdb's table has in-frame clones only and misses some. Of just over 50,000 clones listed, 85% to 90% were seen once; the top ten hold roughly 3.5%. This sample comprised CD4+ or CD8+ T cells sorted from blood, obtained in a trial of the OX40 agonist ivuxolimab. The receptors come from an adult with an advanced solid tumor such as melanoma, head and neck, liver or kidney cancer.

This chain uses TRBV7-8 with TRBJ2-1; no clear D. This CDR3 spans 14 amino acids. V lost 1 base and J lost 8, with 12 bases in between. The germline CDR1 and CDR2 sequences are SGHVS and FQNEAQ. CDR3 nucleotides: TGTGCCAGCAGCTTAGTAGCCCTAGGCTATGAGCAGTTCTTC. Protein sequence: CASSLVALGYEQFF. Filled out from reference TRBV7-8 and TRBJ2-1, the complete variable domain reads GAGVSQSPRYKVAKRGQDVALRCDPISGHVSLFWYQQALGQGPEFLTYFQNEAQLDKSGLPSDRFFAERPEGSVSTLKIQRTQQEDSAVYLCASSLVALGYEQFFGPGTRLTVL.

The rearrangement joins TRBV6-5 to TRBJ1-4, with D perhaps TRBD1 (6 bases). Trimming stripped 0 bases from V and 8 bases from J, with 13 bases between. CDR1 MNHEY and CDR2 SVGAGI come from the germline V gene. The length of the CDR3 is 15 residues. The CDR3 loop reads CASSYSYGGGEKLFF. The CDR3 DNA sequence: TGTGCCAGCAGTTACTCTTATGGGGGGGGCGAAAAACTGTTTTTT.

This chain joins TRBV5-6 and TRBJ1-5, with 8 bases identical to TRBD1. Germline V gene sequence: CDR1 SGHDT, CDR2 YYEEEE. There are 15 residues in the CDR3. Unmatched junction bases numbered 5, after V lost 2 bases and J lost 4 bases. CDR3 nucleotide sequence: TGTGCCAGCAGCTTCAGGGGGCTCGGTAATCAGCCCCAGCATTTT. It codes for CASSFRGLGNQPQHF. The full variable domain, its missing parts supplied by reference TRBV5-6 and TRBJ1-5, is DAGVTQSPTHLIKTRGQQVTLRCSPKSGHDTVSWYQQALGQGPQFIFQYYEEEERQRGNFPDRFSGHQFPNYSSELNVNALLLGDSALYLCASSFRGLGNQPQHFGDGTRLSIL.

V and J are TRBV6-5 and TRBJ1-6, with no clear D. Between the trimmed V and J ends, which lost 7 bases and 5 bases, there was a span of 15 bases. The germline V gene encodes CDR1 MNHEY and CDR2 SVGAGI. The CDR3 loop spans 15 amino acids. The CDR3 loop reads CASTLLLGNNSPLHF. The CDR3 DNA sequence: TGTGCCAGCACCCTATTACTGGGGAATAATTCACCCCTCCACTTT.

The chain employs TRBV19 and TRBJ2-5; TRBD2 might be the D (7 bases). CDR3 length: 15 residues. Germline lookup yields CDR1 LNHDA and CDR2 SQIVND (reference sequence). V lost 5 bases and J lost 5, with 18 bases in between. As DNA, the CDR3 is TGTGCCAGTAGTGGAGGACAGCGGGAAGGGGAGACCCAGTACTTC. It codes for CASSGGQREGETQYF.

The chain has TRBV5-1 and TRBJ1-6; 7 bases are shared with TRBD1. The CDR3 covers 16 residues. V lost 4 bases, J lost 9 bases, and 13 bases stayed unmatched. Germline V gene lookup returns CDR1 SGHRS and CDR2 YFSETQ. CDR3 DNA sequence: TGCGCCAGCAGCCAATTACAGGGGCCGGGGAGTTCACCCCTCCACTTT. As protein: CASSQLQGPGSSPLHF. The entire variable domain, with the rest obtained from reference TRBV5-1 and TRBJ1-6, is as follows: KAGVTQTPRYLIKTRGQQVTLSCSPISGHRSVSWYQQTPGQGLQFLFEYFSETQRNKGNFPGRFSGRQFSNSRSEMNVSTLELGDSALYLCASSQLQGPGSSPLHFGNGTRLTVT.

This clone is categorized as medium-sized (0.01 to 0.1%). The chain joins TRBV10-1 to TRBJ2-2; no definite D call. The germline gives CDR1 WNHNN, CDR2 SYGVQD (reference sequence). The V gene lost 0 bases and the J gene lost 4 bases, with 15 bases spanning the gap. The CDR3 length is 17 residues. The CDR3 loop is CASSESIGRRSTGELFF. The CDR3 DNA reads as TGCGCCAGCAGTGAGTCGATCGGCAGAAGAAGCACCGGGGAGCTGTTTTTT.

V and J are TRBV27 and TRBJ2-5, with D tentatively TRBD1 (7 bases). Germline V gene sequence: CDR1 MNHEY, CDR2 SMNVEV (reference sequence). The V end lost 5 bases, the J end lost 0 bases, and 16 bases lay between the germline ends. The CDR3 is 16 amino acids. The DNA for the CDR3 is TGTGCCAGCAGTAGCGGAGGAGGGGGCCACCAAGAGACCCAGTACTTC. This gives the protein CASSSGGGGHQETQYF.

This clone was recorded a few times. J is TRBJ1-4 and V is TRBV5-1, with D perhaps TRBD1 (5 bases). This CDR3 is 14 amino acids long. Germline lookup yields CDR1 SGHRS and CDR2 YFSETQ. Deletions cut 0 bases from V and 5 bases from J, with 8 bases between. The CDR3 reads CASSLAGGNEKLFF. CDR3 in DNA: TGCGCCAGCAGCTTGGCGGGGGGGAATGAAAAACTGTTTTTT. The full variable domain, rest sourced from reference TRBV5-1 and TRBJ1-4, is KAGVTQTPRYLIKTRGQQVTLSCSPISGHRSVSWYQQTPGQGLQFLFEYFSETQRNKGNFPGRFSGRQFSNSRSEMNVSTLELGDSALYLCASSLAGGNEKLFFGSGTQLSVL.

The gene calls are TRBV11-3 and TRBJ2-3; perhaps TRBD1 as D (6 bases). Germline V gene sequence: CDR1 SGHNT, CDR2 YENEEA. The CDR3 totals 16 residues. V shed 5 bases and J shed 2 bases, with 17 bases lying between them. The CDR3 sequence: CASSPTGQRSTDTQYF. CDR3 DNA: TGTGCCAGCAGCCCAACCGGACAGCGGTCCACAGATACGCAGTATTTT.

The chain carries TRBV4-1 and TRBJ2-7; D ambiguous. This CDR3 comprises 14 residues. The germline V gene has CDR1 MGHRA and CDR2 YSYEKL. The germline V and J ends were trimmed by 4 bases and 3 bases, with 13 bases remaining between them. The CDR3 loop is CASSPLTLVYEQYF. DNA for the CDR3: TGCGCCAGCAGCCCGCTGACACTGGTCTACGAGCAGTACTTC.

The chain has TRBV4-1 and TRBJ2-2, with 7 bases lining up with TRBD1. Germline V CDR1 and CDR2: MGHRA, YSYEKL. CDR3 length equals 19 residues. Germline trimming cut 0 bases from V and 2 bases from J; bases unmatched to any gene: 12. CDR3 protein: CASSQDEGTGTANTGELFF. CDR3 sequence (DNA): TGCGCCAGCAGCCAAGATGAGGGGACCGGGACAGCTAACACCGGGGAGCTGTTTTTT.

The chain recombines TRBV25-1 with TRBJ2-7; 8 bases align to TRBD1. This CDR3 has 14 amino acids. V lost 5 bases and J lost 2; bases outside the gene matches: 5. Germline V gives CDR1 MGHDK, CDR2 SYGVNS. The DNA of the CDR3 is TGTGCCAGCAGTAGGACAGGGCGGACCTACGAGCAGTACTTC. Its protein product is CASSRTGRTYEQYF.

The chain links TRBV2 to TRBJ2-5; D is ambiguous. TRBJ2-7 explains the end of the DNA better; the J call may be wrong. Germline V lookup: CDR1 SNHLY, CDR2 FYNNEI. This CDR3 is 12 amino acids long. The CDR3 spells CASSDNSYEQYF. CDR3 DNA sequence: TGTGCCAGCAGTGATAACTCCTACGAGCAGTACTTC.

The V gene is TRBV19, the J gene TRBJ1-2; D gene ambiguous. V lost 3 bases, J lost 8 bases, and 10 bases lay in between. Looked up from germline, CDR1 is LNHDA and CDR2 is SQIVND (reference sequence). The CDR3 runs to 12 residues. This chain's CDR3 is CASSIGGEGYTF. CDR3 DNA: TGTGCCAGTAGTATCGGAGGCGAAGGCTACACCTTC. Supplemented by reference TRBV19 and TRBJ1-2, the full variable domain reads DGGITQSPKYLFRKEGQNVTLSCEQNLNHDAMYWYRQDPGQGLRLIYYSQIVNDFQKGDIAEGYSVSREKKESFPLTVTSAQKNPTAFYLCASSIGGEGYTFGSGTRLTVV.

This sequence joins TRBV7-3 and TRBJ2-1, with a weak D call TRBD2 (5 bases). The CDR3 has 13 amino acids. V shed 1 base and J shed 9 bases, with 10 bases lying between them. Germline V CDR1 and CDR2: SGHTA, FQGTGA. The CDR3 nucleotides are TGTGCCAGCAGCTTAAAGCTTGCGGGTGAGCAGTTCTTC. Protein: CASSLKLAGEQFF.

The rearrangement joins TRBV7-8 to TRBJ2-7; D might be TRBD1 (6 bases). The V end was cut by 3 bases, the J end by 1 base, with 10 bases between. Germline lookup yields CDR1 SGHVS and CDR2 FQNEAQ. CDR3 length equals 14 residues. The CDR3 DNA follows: TGTGCCAGCAGCTTGGGGGACAAGTCCTACGAGCAGTACTTC. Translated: CASSLGDKSYEQYF.

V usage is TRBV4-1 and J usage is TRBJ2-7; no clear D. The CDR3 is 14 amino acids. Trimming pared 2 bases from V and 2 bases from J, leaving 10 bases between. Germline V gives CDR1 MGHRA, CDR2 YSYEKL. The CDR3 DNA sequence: TGCGCCAGCAGCCAAAGGGCAGATACCTACGAGCAGTACTTC. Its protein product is CASSQRADTYEQYF.